The present T cell receptor (beta chain) was sequenced within a study of blood T cell repertoires in COVID-19. Study background: Spain, Italy and the United States supplied samples that represented acute and convalescent COVID-19. Sources were T cells, B-cell-depleted T cells, or PBMCs; the material itself was cDNA or gDNA.

Germline CDR1 and CDR2: SGHNT and YENEEA. Unmatched junction bases numbered 8, after V lost 4 bases and J lost 13 bases. This CDR3 has 14 residues. As originally analysed: Estimated nucleated cell counts came from reference gene primer amplification. Produced via immunoSEQ multiplex PCR; TCRdb's table is partial and in-frame only. From that table come the V and J calls and clone size; the DNA was used to work out D and trimming. The repertoire holds about 200,000 clones, with 70% to 85% as singletons. The sequenced material came from peripheral blood. The TCR originated in a man aged 50 or older who had recovered from COVID-19. V and J are TRBV11-3 and TRBJ2-1, with TRBD2 matching over 12 bases. In nucleotides, the CDR3 is TGTGCCAGCAGCTCGAAGACTAGCGGGAGCATCCAGTTCTTC. Its protein product is CASSSKTSGSIQFF.